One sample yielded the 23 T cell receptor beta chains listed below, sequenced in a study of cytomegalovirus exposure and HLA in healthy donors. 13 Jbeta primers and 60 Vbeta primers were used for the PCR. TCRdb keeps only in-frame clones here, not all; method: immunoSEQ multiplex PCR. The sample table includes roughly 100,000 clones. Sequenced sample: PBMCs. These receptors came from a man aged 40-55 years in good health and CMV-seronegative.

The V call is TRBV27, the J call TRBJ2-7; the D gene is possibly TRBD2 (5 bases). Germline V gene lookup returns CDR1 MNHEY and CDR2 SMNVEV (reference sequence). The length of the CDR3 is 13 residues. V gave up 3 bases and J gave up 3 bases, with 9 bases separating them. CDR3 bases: TGTGCCAGCAGTTTCGGACTCTTCTACGAGCAGTACTTC. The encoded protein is CASSFGLFYEQYF.

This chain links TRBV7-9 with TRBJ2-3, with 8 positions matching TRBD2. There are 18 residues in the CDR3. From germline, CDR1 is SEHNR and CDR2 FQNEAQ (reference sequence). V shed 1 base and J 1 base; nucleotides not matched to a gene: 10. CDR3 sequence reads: CASSLDGGAFPGTDTQYF. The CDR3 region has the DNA TGTGCCAGCAGCTTAGACGGGGGGGCCTTTCCGGGCACAGATACGCAGTATTTT.

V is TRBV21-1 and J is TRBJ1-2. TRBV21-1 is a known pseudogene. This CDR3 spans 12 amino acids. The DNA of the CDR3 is TGTGCCAGCAGGGCGGGACCTTTTGGCTACACCTTC. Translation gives CASRAGPFGYTF.

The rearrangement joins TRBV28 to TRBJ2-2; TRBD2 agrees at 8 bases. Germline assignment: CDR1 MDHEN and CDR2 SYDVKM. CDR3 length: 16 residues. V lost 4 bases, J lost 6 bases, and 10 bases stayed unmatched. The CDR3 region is CASSSRVAGSSGELFF. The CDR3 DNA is TGTGCCAGCAGTTCGCGGGTAGCGGGATCGTCCGGGGAGCTGTTTTTT. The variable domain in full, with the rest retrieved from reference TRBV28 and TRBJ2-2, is DVKVTQSSRYLVKRTGEKVFLECVQDMDHENMFWYRQDPGLGLRLIYFSYDVKMKEKGDIPEGYSVSREKKERFSLILESASTNQTSMYLCASSSRVAGSSGELFFGEGSRLTVL.

In DNA, the CDR3 is TGTGCCAGCAGGAGGGACAGGGGAAACACCATATATTTT. Encoded protein: CASRRDRGNTIYF. The chain combines TRBV6-1 with TRBJ1-3; 8 bases line up with TRBD1. V gave up 6 bases and J gave up 4 bases; unmatched junction bases: 2. Germline V gene data show CDR1 as MNHNS and CDR2 as SASEGT. The CDR3 contains 13 residues.

The CDR3 sequence is CASITSGTYNEQFF. The DNA for the CDR3 is TGTGCCAGCATCACTAGCGGGACCTACAATGAGCAGTTCTTC. This rearrangement joins TRBV7-9 to TRBJ2-1, with 10 bases matching TRBD2. The CDR3 runs to 14 residues. V trimming: 7 bases; J trimming: 2 bases; junction bases outside the gene matches: 2. Germline V gene lookup returns CDR1 SEHNR and CDR2 FQNEAQ (reference sequence).

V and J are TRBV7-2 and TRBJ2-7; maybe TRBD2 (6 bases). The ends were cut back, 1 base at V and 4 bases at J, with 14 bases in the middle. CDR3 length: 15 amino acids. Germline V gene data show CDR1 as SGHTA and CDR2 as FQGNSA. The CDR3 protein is CASSLVAGGSYEQYF. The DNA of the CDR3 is TGTGCCAGCAGCTTAGTAGCCGGGGGATCGTACGAGCAGTACTTC. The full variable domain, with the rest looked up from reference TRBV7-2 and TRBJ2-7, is GAGVSQSPSNKVTEKGKDVELRCDPISGHTALYWYRQSLGQGLEFLIYFQGNSAPDKSGLPSDRFSAERTGGSVSTLTIQRTQQEDSAVYLCASSLVAGGSYEQYFGPGTRLTVT.

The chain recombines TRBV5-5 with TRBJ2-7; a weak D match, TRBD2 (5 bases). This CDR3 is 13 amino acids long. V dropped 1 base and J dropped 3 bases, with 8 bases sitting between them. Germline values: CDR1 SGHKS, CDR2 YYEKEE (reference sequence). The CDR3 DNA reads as TGTGCCAGCAGCTTGAACGGGGTCTACGAGCAGTACTTC. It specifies CASSLNGVYEQYF.

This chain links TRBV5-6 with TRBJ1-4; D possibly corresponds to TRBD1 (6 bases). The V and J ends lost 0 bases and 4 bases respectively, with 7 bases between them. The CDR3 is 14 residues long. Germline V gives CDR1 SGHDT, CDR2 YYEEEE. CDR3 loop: CASSLARGNEKLFF. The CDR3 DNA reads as TGTGCCAGCAGCTTGGCCAGGGGTAATGAAAAACTGTTTTTT.

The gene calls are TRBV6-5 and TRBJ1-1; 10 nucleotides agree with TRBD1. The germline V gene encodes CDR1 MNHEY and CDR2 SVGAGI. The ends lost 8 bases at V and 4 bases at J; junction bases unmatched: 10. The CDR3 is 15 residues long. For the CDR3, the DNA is TGTGCCAGCCGATACCGGGGACAGGGGCTCACTGAAGCTTTCTTT. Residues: CASRYRGQGLTEAFF.

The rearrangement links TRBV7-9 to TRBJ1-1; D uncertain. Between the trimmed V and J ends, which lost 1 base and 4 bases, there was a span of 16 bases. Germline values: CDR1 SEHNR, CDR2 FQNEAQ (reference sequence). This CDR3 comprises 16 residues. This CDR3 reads CASSLEVRQGTTEAFF. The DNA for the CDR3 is TGTGCCAGCAGCTTAGAAGTGCGACAAGGAACCACTGAAGCTTTCTTT.

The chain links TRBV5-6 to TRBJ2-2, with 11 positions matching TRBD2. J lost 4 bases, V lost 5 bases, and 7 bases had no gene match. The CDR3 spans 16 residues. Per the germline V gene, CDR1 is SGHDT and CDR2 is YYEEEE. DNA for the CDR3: TGTGCCAGCAGACCGACTAGCGGGACTCTCACCGGGGAGCTGTTTTTT. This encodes CASRPTSGTLTGELFF.

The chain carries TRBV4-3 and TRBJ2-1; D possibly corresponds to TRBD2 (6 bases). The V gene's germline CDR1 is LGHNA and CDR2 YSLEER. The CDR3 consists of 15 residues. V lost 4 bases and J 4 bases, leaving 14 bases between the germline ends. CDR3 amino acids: CASSRDGTSYNEQFF. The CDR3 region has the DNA TGCGCCAGCAGCCGAGACGGGACTTCTTACAATGAGCAGTTCTTC.

CDR3 loop: CASSGGGRTKANYGYTF. The CDR3, as DNA: TGTGCCAGCAGCGGGGGGGGCAGAACCAAAGCTAACTATGGCTACACCTTC. This sequence joins TRBV7-9 and TRBJ1-2; a possible D gene is TRBD1 (6 bases). Trimming took 5 bases from V and 0 from J, leaving 19 bases between them. The germline CDR1 and CDR2 sequences are SEHNR and FQNEAQ (reference sequence). The length of the CDR3 is 17 residues.

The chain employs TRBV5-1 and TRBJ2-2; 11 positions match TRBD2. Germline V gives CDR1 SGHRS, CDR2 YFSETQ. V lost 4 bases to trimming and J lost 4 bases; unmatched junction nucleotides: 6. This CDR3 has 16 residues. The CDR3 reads CASSLAGTSGTGELFF. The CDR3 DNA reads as TGCGCCAGCAGCCTCGCCGGGACTAGCGGCACCGGGGAGCTGTTTTTT.

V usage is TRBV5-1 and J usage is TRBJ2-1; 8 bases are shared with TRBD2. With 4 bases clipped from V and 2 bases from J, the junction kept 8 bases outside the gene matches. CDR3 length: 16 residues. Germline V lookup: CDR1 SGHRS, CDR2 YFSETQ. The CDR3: CASSQGSGVAYNEQFF. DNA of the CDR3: TGCGCCAGCAGCCAAGGTAGCGGGGTCGCCTACAATGAGCAGTTCTTC.

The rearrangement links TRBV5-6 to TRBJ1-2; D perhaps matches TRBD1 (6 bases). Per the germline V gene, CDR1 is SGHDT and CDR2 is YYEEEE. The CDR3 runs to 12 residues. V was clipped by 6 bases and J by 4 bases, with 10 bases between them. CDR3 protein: CASNRESYGYTF. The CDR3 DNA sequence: TGTGCCAGCAACAGGGAGAGCTATGGCTACACCTTC.

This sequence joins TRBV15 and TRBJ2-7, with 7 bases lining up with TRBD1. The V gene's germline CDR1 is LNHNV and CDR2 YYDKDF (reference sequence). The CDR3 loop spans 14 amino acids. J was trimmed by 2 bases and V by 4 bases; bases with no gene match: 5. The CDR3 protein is CATSTNTGAYEQYF. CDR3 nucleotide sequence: TGTGCCACCAGCACGAACACAGGGGCCTACGAGCAGTACTTC.

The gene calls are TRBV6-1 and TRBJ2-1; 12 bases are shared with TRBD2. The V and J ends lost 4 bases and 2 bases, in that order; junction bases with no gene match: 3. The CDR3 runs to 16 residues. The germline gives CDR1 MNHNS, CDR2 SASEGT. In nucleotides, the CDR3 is TGTGCCAGCAGTGGACTAGCGGGAGACCCCTACAATGAGCAGTTCTTC. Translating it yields CASSGLAGDPYNEQFF.

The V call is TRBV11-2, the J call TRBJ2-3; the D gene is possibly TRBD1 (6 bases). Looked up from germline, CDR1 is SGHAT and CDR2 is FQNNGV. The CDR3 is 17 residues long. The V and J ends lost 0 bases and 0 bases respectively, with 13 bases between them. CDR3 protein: CASSLDYGRGSTDTQYF. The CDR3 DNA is TGTGCCAGCAGCTTAGATTACGGCAGGGGTAGCACAGATACGCAGTATTTT. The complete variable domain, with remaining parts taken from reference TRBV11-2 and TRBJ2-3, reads EAGVAQSPRYKIIEKRQSVAFWCNPISGHATLYWYQQILGQGPKLLIQFQNNGVVDDSQLPKDRFSAERLKGVDSTLKIQPAKLEDSAVYLCASSLDYGRGSTDTQYFGPGTRLTVL.

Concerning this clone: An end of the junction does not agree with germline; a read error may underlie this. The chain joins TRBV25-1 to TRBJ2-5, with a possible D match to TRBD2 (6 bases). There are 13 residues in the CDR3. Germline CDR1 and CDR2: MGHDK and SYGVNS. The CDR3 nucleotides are TGTGCCAGCAGATTAGCGGTGCAAGAGGCCCAGTACTTC. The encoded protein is CASRLAVQEAQYF.

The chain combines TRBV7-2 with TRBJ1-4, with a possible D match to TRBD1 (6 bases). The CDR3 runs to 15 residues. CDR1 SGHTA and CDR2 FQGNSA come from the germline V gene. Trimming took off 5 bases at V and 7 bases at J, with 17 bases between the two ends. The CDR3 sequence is CASSRRGHAREKLFF. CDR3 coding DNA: TGTGCCAGCAGCAGACGGGGACACGCGCGTGAAAAACTGTTTTTT. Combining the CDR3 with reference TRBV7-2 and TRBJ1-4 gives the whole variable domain GAGVSQSPSNKVTEKGKDVELRCDPISGHTALYWYRQSLGQGLEFLIYFQGNSAPDKSGLPSDRFSAERTGGSVSTLTIQRTQQEDSAVYLCASSRRGHAREKLFFGSGTQLSVL.

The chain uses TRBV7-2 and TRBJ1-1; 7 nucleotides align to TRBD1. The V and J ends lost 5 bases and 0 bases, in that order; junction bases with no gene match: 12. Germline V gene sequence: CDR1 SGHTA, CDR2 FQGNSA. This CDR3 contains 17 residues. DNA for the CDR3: TGTGCCAGCAGCCACGCCAAGGGGGCTGGTGTGAACACTGAAGCTTTCTTT. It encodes CASSHAKGAGVNTEAFF.